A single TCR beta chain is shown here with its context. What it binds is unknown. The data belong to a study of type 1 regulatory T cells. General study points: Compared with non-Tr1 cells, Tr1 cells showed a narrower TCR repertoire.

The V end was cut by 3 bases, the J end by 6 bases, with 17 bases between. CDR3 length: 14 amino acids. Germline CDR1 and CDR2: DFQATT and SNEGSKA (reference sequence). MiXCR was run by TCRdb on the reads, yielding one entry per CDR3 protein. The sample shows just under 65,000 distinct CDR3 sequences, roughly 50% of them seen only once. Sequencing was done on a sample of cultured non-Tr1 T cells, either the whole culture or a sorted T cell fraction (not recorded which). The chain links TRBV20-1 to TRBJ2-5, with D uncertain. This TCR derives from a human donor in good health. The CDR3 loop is CSARGLGQDQTQYF. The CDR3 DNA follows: TGCAGTGCTAGGGGATTGGGCCAGGACCAGACCCAGTACTTC.